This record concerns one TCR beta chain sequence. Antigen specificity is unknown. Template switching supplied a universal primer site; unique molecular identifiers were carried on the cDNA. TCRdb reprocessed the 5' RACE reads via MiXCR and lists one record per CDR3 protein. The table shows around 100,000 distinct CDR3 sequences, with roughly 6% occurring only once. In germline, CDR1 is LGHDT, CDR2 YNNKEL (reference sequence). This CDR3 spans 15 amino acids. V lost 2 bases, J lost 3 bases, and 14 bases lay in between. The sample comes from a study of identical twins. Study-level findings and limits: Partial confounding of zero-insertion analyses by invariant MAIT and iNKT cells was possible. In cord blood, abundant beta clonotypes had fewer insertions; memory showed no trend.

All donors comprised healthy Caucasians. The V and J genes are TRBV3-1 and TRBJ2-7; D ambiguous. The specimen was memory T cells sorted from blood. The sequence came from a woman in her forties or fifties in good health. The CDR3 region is CASSQRPLSRYEQYF. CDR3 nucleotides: TGTGCCAGCAGCCAAAGGCCTCTATCCCGCTACGAGCAGTACTTC.